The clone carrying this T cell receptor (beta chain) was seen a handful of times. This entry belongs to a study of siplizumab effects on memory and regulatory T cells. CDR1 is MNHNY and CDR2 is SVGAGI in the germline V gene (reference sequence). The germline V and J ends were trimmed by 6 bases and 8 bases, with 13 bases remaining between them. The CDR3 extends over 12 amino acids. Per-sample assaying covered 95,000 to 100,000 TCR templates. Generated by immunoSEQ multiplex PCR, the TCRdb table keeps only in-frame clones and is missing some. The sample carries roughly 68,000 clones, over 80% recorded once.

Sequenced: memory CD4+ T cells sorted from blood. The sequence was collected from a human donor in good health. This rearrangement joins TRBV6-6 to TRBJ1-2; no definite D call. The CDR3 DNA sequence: TGTGCCAGCAGCGTACCGGGAGGCGGCTACACCTTC. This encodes CASSVPGGGYTF.